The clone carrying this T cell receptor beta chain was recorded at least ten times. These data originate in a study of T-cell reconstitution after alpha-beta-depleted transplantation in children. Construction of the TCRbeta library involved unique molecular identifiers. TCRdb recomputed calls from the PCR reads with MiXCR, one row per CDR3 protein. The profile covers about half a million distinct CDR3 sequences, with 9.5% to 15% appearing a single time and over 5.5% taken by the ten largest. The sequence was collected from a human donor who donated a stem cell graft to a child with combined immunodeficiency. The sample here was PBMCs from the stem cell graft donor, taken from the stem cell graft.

CDR3 DNA sequence: TGTGCCAGCAGCCAAGAAGCGACACGTCGGGAGCAGTACTTC. It translates to CASSQEATRREQYF. The rearrangement joins TRBV3-1 to TRBJ2-7; D uncertain. The CDR3 sequence is 14 residues long. Germline-derived CDR1 and CDR2 are LGHDT and YNNKEL (reference sequence). V lost 0 bases, J lost 7 bases, and 13 bases lay in between.